What follows are 25 T cell receptor beta chains derived from one specimen sequenced in a study of beta chain features in type 1 diabetes. Findings and caveats of the study: A moderate, significant TCRB CDR3 shortening appeared in type 1 diabetes across four CD4+ subsets.

Their target antigens are unknown. TCRB transcripts that were expressed got sequenced, as all of the isolated RNA had been reverse transcribed. TCRdb's table, derived via immunoSEQ multiplex PCR, lists solely in-frame clones and lacks some. The sample has roughly 180,000 clones, around 7.8% seen once; the top ten hold approximately 0.87%. What was sequenced was central memory CD4+ T cells from blood. Source of these receptors: a woman aged 40 to 55 with type 1 diabetes.

This clone turned up a few times. The chain is built from TRBV7-3 and TRBJ2-1; 7 positions agree with TRBD2. V shed 5 bases, J shed 8 bases, and the junction held 9 bases outside the gene matches. Looked up from germline, CDR1 is SGHTA and CDR2 is FQGTGA. This CDR3 is 14 amino acids long. CDR3 nucleotide sequence: TGTGCCAGCAGCCGGGGGGACTTTGGGGATGAGCAGTTCTTC. It is translated as CASSRGDFGDEQFF.

Note on this clone: The sample holds other DNA sequences that translate to the same CDR3. The chain combines TRBV18 with TRBJ2-1, with 12 positions matching TRBD2. The CDR3 has 17 residues. Trimming removed 6 bases from V and 7 bases from J; junction bases left unmatched: 13. Germline CDR1 reads KGHSH; CDR2 reads LQKENI. For the CDR3, the DNA is TGTGCCAGCTCCCCCCTAGCGACTAGCGGGAGCCGGAATGAGCAGTTCTTC. This gives the protein CASSPLATSGSRNEQFF. Variable domain in full (rest from reference TRBV18 and TRBJ2-1): NAGVMQNPRHLVRRRGQEARLRCSPMKGHSHVYWYRQLPEEGLKFMVYLQKENIIDESGMPKERFSAEFPKEGPSILRIQQVVRGDSAAYFCASSPLATSGSRNEQFFGPGTRLTVL.

In its sample, this clone was seen a few times. The J gene is TRBJ1-1, the V gene TRBV7-9; D uncertain. Germline lookup yields CDR1 SEHNR and CDR2 FQNEAQ (reference sequence). The CDR3 covers 14 residues. The ends were cut back, 5 bases at V and 1 base at J, with 11 bases in the middle. CDR3 DNA sequence: TGTGCCAGCAGCGCGGCCGCGGGGAACACTGAAGCTTTCTTT. Translating it yields CASSAAAGNTEAFF.

J is TRBJ2-7 and V is TRBV5-8; D is unclear. The germline gives CDR1 SGHTS, CDR2 YDEGEE. The V end lost 1 base, the J end lost 0 bases, and 8 bases lay between the germline ends. This CDR3 has 14 residues. In DNA form, the CDR3 reads TGTGCCAGCAGCTTGCCAGGTCCCTCCTACGAGCAGTACTTC. Encoded protein: CASSLPGPSYEQYF.

The chain links TRBV4-3 to TRBJ1-2, with D unresolved. Trimming stripped 4 bases from V and 3 bases from J, with 21 bases between. Germline loops: CDR1 LGHNA, CDR2 YSLEER. This CDR3 has 17 residues. The CDR3 nucleotides read TGCGCCAGCAGCCTCAATCATTCGCCGGGCGGGGACTATGGCTACACCTTC. It specifies CASSLNHSPGGDYGYTF.

This clone has a single count. The genes are TRBV18 and TRBJ1-2, with TRBD1 matching 10 bases. The V and J ends lost 2 bases and 3 bases, in that order; junction bases with no gene match: 6. This CDR3 has 16 residues. Germline values: CDR1 KGHSH, CDR2 LQKENI. In DNA form, the CDR3 reads TGTGCCAGCTCACCAGATCTGGACAGGGGGTACTATGGCTACACCTTC. Amino acid sequence: CASSPDLDRGYYGYTF.

Only a few counts were recorded for this clone. V and J are TRBV2 and TRBJ2-3; 11 positions agree with TRBD2. The CDR3 is 20 amino acids. Germline V lookup: CDR1 SNHLY, CDR2 FYNNEI. Unmatched junction bases numbered 17, after V lost 6 bases and J lost 0 bases. For the CDR3, the DNA is TGTGCCAGCAGGAGGCCTCGACTAGCGGGACCGACCGCTAGCACAGATACGCAGTATTTT. It codes for CASRRPRLAGPTASTDTQYF.

The chain joins TRBV9 to TRBJ1-2; no clear D gene. V was clipped by 3 bases and J by 10 bases, with 10 bases between them. The CDR3 covers 11 residues. The germline V gene has CDR1 SGDLS and CDR2 YYNGEE. This chain's CDR3 is CASSADLHYTF. For the CDR3, the DNA is TGTGCCAGCAGCGCTGATTTACACTACACCTTC.

This clone was counted at least ten times. This chain uses TRBV7-9 with TRBJ1-6; unclear D gene. Trimming stripped 3 bases from V and 8 bases from J, with 5 bases between. Germline V CDR1 and CDR2: SEHNR, FQNEAQ (reference sequence). The CDR3 is 12 amino acids. This CDR3 is CASSLADSPLHF. CDR3 DNA: TGTGCCAGCAGCTTGGCGGATTCACCCCTCCACTTT. Based on the CDR3 plus reference TRBV7-9 and TRBJ1-6, the full variable domain is DTGVSQNPRHKITKRGQNVTFRCDPISEHNRLYWYRQTLGQGPEFLTYFQNEAQLEKSRLLSDRFSAERPKGSFSTLEIQRTEQGDSAMYLCASSLADSPLHFGNGTRLTVT.

The CDR3 DNA reads TGTGCCAGCAGCACCCAGGGGAACACTGAAGCTTTCTTT. Translated: CASSTQGNTEAFF. The J gene is TRBJ1-1, the V gene TRBV7-3, with a possible D match to TRBD1 (5 bases). With 5 bases removed from V and 1 base from J, the gap between germline ends came to 8 bases. The CDR3 loop spans 13 amino acids. Germline loops: CDR1 SGHTA, CDR2 FQGTGA.

This clone was recorded at least ten times. The V and J genes are TRBV27 and TRBJ2-3, with D perhaps matching TRBD2 (7 bases). CDR1 is MNHEY, CDR2 SMNVEV, per germline (reference sequence). The CDR3 has 16 residues. The V end lost 6 bases, the J end lost 6 bases, and 22 bases lay between the germline ends. CDR3 in DNA: TGTGCCAGCAGCTATGCTGGGGGGGGCCAAGGGGATACGCAGTATTTT. Translated, it gives CASSYAGGGQGDTQYF.

This clone has only a few counts. V gene TRBV10-3 combines with J gene TRBJ2-3; weak D call: TRBD2 (6 bases). The CDR3 is 14 amino acids. Per germline, CDR1 ENHRY and CDR2 SYGVKD. Trimming pared 3 bases from V and 4 bases from J, leaving 11 bases between. In DNA, the CDR3 is TGTGCCATCAGTGATGGGGGGAGTGCAGATACGCAGTATTTT. Its protein is CAISDGGSADTQYF.

V gene TRBV6-5 combines with J gene TRBJ1-1; no clear D gene. V shed 5 bases and J shed 7 bases, with 17 bases lying between them. This CDR3 is 14 amino acids long. The germline V gene encodes CDR1 MNHEY and CDR2 SVGAGI. CDR3 loop: CASSLTISNFEAFF. The CDR3 DNA reads as TGTGCCAGCAGTCTCACGATCTCCAACTTTGAAGCTTTCTTT.

The V and J genes are TRBV7-2 and TRBJ2-4, with no clear D. Germline CDR1 is SGHTA and CDR2 is FQGNSA. Trimming removed 5 bases at V and 1 base at J, with 12 bases between. The CDR3 has 15 residues. The CDR3 loop reads CASSPRWAAKNIQYF. The CDR3 DNA is TGTGCCAGCAGCCCACGTTGGGCGGCCAAAAACATTCAGTACTTC.

The genes are TRBV28 and TRBJ2-3; 12 bases fit TRBD2. CDR3 length: 17 amino acids. Trimming cost V 6 bases and J 7 bases; bases outside gene matches: 14. Germline-derived CDR1 and CDR2 are MDHEN and SYDVKM. The CDR3 loop is CASSPLTSGSGRYTQYF. CDR3 DNA: TGTGCCAGCAGCCCCCTGACTAGCGGGAGTGGCCGGTATACGCAGTATTTT.

This clone was picked up a small number of times. The V gene is TRBV7-9, the J gene TRBJ2-1, with 10 bases matching TRBD1. From germline, CDR1 is SEHNR and CDR2 FQNEAQ (reference sequence). The CDR3 totals 14 residues. J lost 4 bases, V lost 5 bases, and 2 bases had no gene match. DNA for the CDR3: TGTGCCAGCAGCCCGGGACAGGGGTACAATGAGCAGTTCTTC. It translates to CASSPGQGYNEQFF.

This clone appeared a few times. This chain uses TRBV30 with TRBJ1-1; 8 nucleotides agree with TRBD1. Germline CDR1 GTSNPN, CDR2 SVGIG (reference sequence). Germline trimming cut 3 bases from V and 6 bases from J; bases unmatched to any gene: 6. The CDR3 runs to 13 residues. CDR3 sequence (DNA): TGTGCCTGGAGCGCCGACAGGGGCGCTGAAGCTTTCTTT. Translation gives CAWSADRGAEAFF.

The V and J genes are TRBV21-1 and TRBJ2-5; the table's TRBD2 call for D was not verified on the DNA. TRBV21-1 is a documented pseudogene. The CDR3 consists of 16 residues. The CDR3 sequence is CASSRTLAGGKETQYF. CDR3 in DNA: TGTGCCAGCAGCAGAACACTAGCGGGGGGTAAGGAGACCCAGTACTTC.

There are a few counts of this clone. The rearrangement joins TRBV7-9 to TRBJ2-1; D ambiguous. Germline V gives CDR1 SEHNR, CDR2 FQNEAQ (reference sequence). There are 14 residues in the CDR3. Trimming pared 0 bases from V and 7 bases from J, leaving 10 bases between. CDR3 bases: TGTGCCAGCAGCTTAGCTGGCGGCCGGAATGAGCAGTTCTTC. It yields the protein CASSLAGGRNEQFF.

A few counts support this clone. This chain links TRBV28 with TRBJ2-7; 10 nucleotides match TRBD2. The ends lost 4 bases at V and 6 bases at J; junction bases unmatched: 9. This CDR3 has 15 amino acids. CDR1 is MDHEN, CDR2 SYDVKM, per germline. The CDR3 here is CASSSPLAGNAEQYF. DNA of the CDR3: TGTGCCAGCAGTTCTCCACTAGCGGGAAATGCCGAGCAGTACTTC.

The rearrangement links TRBV28 to TRBJ2-2, with D possibly matching TRBD2 (5 bases). Germline CDR1 reads MDHEN; CDR2 reads SYDVKM. This CDR3 contains 13 residues. Trimming cost V 5 bases and J 5 bases, with 9 bases left between them. CDR3 loop: CASSIRGTGELFF. CDR3 DNA: TGTGCCAGCAGTATTCGGGGAACCGGGGAGCTGTTTTTT.

J is TRBJ2-5 and V is TRBV30; 7 nucleotides align to TRBD1. This CDR3 has 11 amino acids. Losses at the gene ends were 6 bases for V and 5 bases for J; bases not matched to a gene: 3. CDR1 and CDR2 (germline): GTSNPN, SVGIG (reference sequence). The CDR3 sequence: CACDREETQYF. The DNA of the CDR3 is TGTGCCTGTGACAGGGAGGAGACCCAGTACTTC.

This clone was counted many times. This chain links TRBV5-1 with TRBJ2-1; TRBD1 matches 9 bases. Looked up from germline, CDR1 is SGHRS and CDR2 is YFSETQ. There are 13 residues in the CDR3. V lost 3 bases, J lost 8 bases, and 3 bases stayed unmatched. CDR3 in DNA: TGCGCCAGCAGCTATGACAGGGGGGATGAGCAGTTCTTC. Translated, it gives CASSYDRGDEQFF.

The chain links TRBV6-6 to TRBJ1-5, with no clear D. The length of the CDR3 is 13 residues. Germline CDR1 and CDR2: MNHNY and SVGAGI (reference sequence). V was pared by 8 bases and J by 4 bases, with 12 bases between. CDR3 nucleotide sequence: TGTGCCAGCGTGACTTCGGAGAATCAGCCCCAGCATTTT. Amino acid sequence: CASVTSENQPQHF.

There are a few counts of this clone. This rearrangement joins TRBV9 to TRBJ2-7, with D perhaps TRBD2 (8 bases). This CDR3 is built from 15 residues. Trimming shortened V by 4 bases and J by 6 bases, and 20 bases separated the two germline ends. CDR1 is SGDLS and CDR2 is YYNGEE in the germline V gene. CDR3 region: CASSPSGGGMAEQYF. CDR3 in DNA: TGTGCCAGCAGCCCATCGGGAGGGGGCATGGCCGAGCAGTACTTC.